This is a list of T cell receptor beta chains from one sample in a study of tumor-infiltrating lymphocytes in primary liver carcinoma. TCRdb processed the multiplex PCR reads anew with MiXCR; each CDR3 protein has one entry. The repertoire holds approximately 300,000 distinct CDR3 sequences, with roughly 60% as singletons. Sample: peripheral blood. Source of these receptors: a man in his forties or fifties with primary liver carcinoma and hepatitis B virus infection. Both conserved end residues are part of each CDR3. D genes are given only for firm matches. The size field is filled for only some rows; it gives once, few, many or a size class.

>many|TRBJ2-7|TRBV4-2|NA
CASSQEGQTSSYEQYF
TGTGCCAGCAGCCAAGAAGGGCAGACCAGCTCCTACGAGCAGTACTTC
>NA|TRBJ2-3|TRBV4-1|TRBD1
CASSRRQGVTETQYF
TGCGCCAGCAGCCGCCGACAGGGAGTGACAGAAACGCAGTATTTT
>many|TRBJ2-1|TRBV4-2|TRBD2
CASSQVSSGAYNEQFF
TGTGCCAGCAGCCAAGTCTCTAGCGGGGCCTACAATGAGCAGTTCTTC
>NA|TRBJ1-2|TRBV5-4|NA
CASSTHRGAGYGYTF
TGTGCCAGTAGCACACACCGAGGGGCCGGCTATGGCTACACCTTC
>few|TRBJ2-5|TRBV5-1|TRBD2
CASRSGTSSGGRETQYF
TGCGCCAGCAGATCCGGGACTAGCTCCGGAGGGAGAGAGACCCAGTACTTC
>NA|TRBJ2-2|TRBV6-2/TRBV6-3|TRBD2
CASGPISGAGVVIGELFF
TGTGCCAGCGGCCCTATCTCCGGAGCGGGAGTAGTCATCGGGGAGCTGTTTTTT
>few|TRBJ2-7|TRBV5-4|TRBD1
CASSLETGSAEQYF
TGTGCCAGCAGCTTGGAGACAGGGTCCGCCGAGCAGTACTTC
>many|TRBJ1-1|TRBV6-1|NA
CASSEAWNMNTEAFF
TGTGCCAGCAGTGAAGCATGGAACATGAACACTGAAGCTTTCTTT
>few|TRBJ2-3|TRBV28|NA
CASSLWSTDTQYF
TGTGCCAGCAGTCTCTGGAGCACAGATACGCAGTATTTT
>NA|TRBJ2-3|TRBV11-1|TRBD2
CASSLTGGEGTQYF
TGTGCCAGCAGCTTAACGGGAGGAGAAGGTACGCAGTATTTC
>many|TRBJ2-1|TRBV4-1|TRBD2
CASSQVRLAIYDEQFF
TGCGCCAGCAGCCAAGTGCGACTAGCTATTTACGATGAGCAGTTCTTC
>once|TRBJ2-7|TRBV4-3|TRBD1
CASREDRDYEQYF
TGCGCCAGCCGCGAAGACAGGGACTACGAGCAGTACTTC
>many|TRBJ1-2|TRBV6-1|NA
CASRVRLGPDYGYTF
TGTGCCAGCCGAGTGCGATTGGGGCCAGACTATGGCTACACCTTC
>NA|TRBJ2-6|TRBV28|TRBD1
CASSLGQARSGANVLTF
TGTGCCAGCAGTTTAGGACAGGCTCGCTCTGGGGCCAACGTCCTGACTTTC
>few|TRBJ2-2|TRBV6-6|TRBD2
CASSSAGGYTGELFF
TGTGCCAGCAGTTCGGCGGGAGGGTACACCGGGGAGCTGTTTTTT